This entry describes one T cell receptor (beta chain). Its matching antigen is unknown. These data are taken from a study of OX40 agonist ivuxolimab in advanced cancers. Study context: Dose-escalation patients suffered from hepatocellular carcinoma, melanoma, renal cell or head and neck cancer. Study results and caveats: On average, a greater number of expanded clones characterised CD8+ T cells relative to CD4+. Normalized T-cell clonal expansion was also low in a subset of nonresponders.

The repertoire was sequenced with immunoSEQ multiplex PCR; TCRdb's copy has only in-frame clones and lacks some. The sample consists of 80,000 to 100,000 clones, approximately 90% of them appearing once. Samples of blood were obtained at baseline, on cycle 4 day 1, and on cycle 7 day 1. The CDR3 sequence is 13 residues long. The trim removed 5 bases at V and 6 bases at J, leaving 6 bases unmatched. Germline loops: CDR1 GTSNPN, CDR2 SVGIG (reference sequence). This sample comprised CD4+ or CD8+ T cells sorted from blood, obtained in a trial of the OX40 agonist ivuxolimab. The sequence was collected from an adult with an advanced solid tumor such as melanoma, head and neck, liver or kidney cancer. This chain connects TRBV30 to TRBJ1-4; 7 bases are a match to TRBD1. The CDR3 DNA is TGTGCCTGGTCCGGGACAGTATATGAAAAACTGTTTTTT. Translating it yields CAWSGTVYEKLFF.